Each of the 25 T cell receptor beta chains below was sequenced from the same sample in a study of CD8 T cells in ankylosing spondylitis (dated by TCRdb to 2015 to 2018). Receptors were amplified or captured by 5' RACE. Sequencing was carried out with an Illumina HiSeq 2500. Through fastp at Q25 and MiXCR, TCRdb rebuilt clones from the public reads, retaining in-frame beta chains. Records with the same CDR3 protein are collapsed into one entry carrying the most frequent genes and DNA. The sample yields a few hundred thousand distinct CDR3 sequences; more than 9% were counted once. Roughly a fifth of the sample is taken by the ten largest. The sample taken for sequencing was blood, either unsorted or a sorted T cell fraction (not recorded which). These receptors were taken from a male donor with ankylosing spondylitis or in good health (not recorded which).

This clonotype was picked up many times. The chain couples TRBV11-2 to TRBJ2-1, with 7 nucleotides matching TRBD1. This CDR3 is 13 amino acids long. J was trimmed by 7 bases and V by 4 bases; bases with no gene match: 4. The germline V gene has CDR1 SGHAT and CDR2 FQNNGV. In DNA, the CDR3 is TGTGCCAGCAGCTCAGACAGGGAGAATGAGCAGTTCTTC. Protein: CASSSDRENEQFF.

The V gene is TRBV3-1, the J gene TRBJ1-2; 8 bases fit TRBD1. CDR3 length: 16 residues. Trimming took 0 bases from V and 5 from J; bases not matched to a gene: 8. Per the germline V gene, CDR1 is LGHDT and CDR2 is YNNKEL (reference sequence). The CDR3 loop reads CASSQDPGQDEYGYTF. The CDR3 coding sequence is TGTGCCAGCAGCCAAGACCCGGGACAGGACGAATATGGCTACACCTTC.

This clonotype has only a few counts. The V call is TRBV21-1, the J call TRBJ2-1; TRBD1, the table's D call, lacks a check against the DNA. TRBV21-1 is deemed a pseudogene. The CDR3 spans 14 residues. The CDR3 nucleotides read TGTGCCAGACTCCGGGGACAGGGTACCAATGAGCAGTTCTTC. It translates to CARLRGQGTNEQFF.

This clonotype was seen at least ten times. V and J are TRBV6-5 and TRBJ1-3; D gene uncertain. Per germline, CDR1 MNHEY and CDR2 SVGAGI. Trimming stripped 2 bases from V and 0 bases from J, with 11 bases between. The CDR3 contains 16 residues. The CDR3 DNA sequence: TGTGCCAGCAGTTACATCTCGGCGCTCTCTGGAAACACCATATATTTT. It codes for CASSYISALSGNTIYF.

The V gene is TRBV20-1, the J gene TRBJ2-2, with D uncertain. The V gene lost 7 bases and the J gene lost 6 bases, with 15 bases spanning the gap. This CDR3 spans 13 amino acids. CDR1 DFQATT and CDR2 SNEGSKA come from the germline V gene (reference sequence). CDR3 DNA sequence: TGCAGTGGCCAGGACCGACCCTCCGGGGAGCTGTTTTTT. Translating gives CSGQDRPSGELFF.

There are a few counts of this clonotype. The gene calls are TRBV14 and TRBJ1-3; TRBD1 agrees at 8 bases. Losses at the gene ends were 3 bases for V and 2 bases for J; bases not matched to a gene: 3. The germline V gene has CDR1 SGHDN and CDR2 FVKESK. This CDR3 spans 15 amino acids. The CDR3 loop reads CASSHRGPPGNTIYF. CDR3 DNA sequence: TGTGCCAGCAGCCACAGGGGGCCTCCTGGAAACACCATATATTTT. The variable domain in full, with the rest retrieved from reference TRBV14 and TRBJ1-3, is EAGVTQFPSHSVIEKGQTVTLRCDPISGHDNLYWYRRVMGKEIKFLLHFVKESKQDESGMPNNRFLAERTGGTYSTLKVQPAELEDSGVYFCASSHRGPPGNTIYFGEGSWLTVV.

Ten or more counts support this clonotype. The CDR3 here is CASSQQHRGEETQYF. The CDR3 DNA reads TGTGCCAGCAGCCAACAGCACAGGGGAGAAGAGACCCAGTACTTC. The chain recombines TRBV3-1 with TRBJ2-5, with 7 bases lining up with TRBD1. The V segment lost 2 bases and the J segment 3 bases; nucleotides outside the gene matches: 6. Germline V lookup: CDR1 LGHDT, CDR2 YNNKEL (reference sequence). This CDR3 is 15 amino acids long.

There are a few counts of this clonotype. This rearrangement joins TRBV3-1 to TRBJ2-5; D might be TRBD2 (6 bases). Looked up from germline, CDR1 is LGHDT and CDR2 is YNNKEL (reference sequence). Trimming left V 1 base short and J 2 bases short, with 17 bases between. The CDR3 loop spans 17 amino acids. The CDR3 DNA sequence: TGTGCCAGCAGCCAAGGCGGGACCCGACTGATGCAAGAGACCCAGTACTTC. Translated, it gives CASSQGGTRLMQETQYF.

This rearrangement joins TRBV3-1 to TRBJ2-3; D is undetermined. This CDR3 has 14 residues. The ends were cut back, 0 bases at V and 6 bases at J, with 10 bases in the middle. Germline V CDR1 and CDR2: LGHDT, YNNKEL (reference sequence). CDR3 protein: CASSQDLPTDTQYF. CDR3 in DNA: TGTGCCAGCAGCCAAGACCTCCCTACGGATACGCAGTATTTT.

This clonotype was recorded many times. V gene TRBV20-1 combines with J gene TRBJ2-1; 7 bases match TRBD2. Germline CDR1 is DFQATT and CDR2 is SNEGSKA (reference sequence). The trim removed 0 bases at V and 3 bases at J, leaving 5 bases unmatched. CDR3 length: 15 residues. The CDR3 DNA reads TGCAGTGCTAGAGATGCGACTAGCCTCTACAATGAGCAGTTCTTC. It codes for CSARDATSLYNEQFF.

This clonotype has a handful of counts. V usage is TRBV7-2 and J usage is TRBJ2-7, with D tentatively TRBD1 (6 bases). Deletions cut 1 base from V and 10 bases from J, with 17 bases between. This CDR3 has 14 amino acids. The germline gives CDR1 SGHTA, CDR2 FQGNSA. The CDR3 is CASSLVDSGSEQYF. The CDR3 coding sequence is TGTGCCAGCAGCTTAGTGGACAGTGGGTCTGAACAGTACTTC.

This chain uses TRBV12-3 or TRBV12-4 with TRBJ2-3, with a weak D call TRBD1 (6 bases). Trimming left V 6 bases short and J 1 base short, with 14 bases between. The CDR3 is 15 residues long. The CDR3 loop is CASSIRGSGTDTQYF. The CDR3 DNA sequence: TGTGCCAGCAGCATAAGGGGGTCTGGCACAGATACGCAGTATTTT.

The chain couples TRBV7-3 to TRBJ2-1; the D is unclear. V was clipped by 11 bases and J by 1 base, with 9 bases between them. CDR1 is SGHTA and CDR2 is FQGTGA in the germline V gene. CDR3 length: 12 residues. CDR3 sequence reads: CACGFSYNEQFF. The CDR3 coding sequence is TGTGCCTGCGGTTTTTCCTACAATGAGCAGTTCTTC.

This clonotype has ten or more counts. The V gene is TRBV5-6, the J gene TRBJ1-1, with D unclear. Looked up from germline, CDR1 is SGHDT and CDR2 is YYEEEE. V shed 4 bases and J shed 4 bases, with 8 bases lying between them. CDR3 length: 12 residues. This chain's CDR3 is CASSEVSTEAFF. Written as DNA, the CDR3 is TGTGCCAGCAGCGAGGTGAGCACTGAAGCTTTCTTT.

This clonotype was detected many times. The rearrangement links TRBV5-1 to TRBJ2-1; D unresolved. CDR3 size: 16 residues. In germline, CDR1 is SGHRS, CDR2 YFSETQ. V shed 8 bases and J shed 2 bases, with 20 bases lying between them. CDR3 sequence reads: CASQPRRTDTYNEQFF. The CDR3 DNA reads TGCGCCAGTCAGCCTCGCCGGACGGATACCTACAATGAGCAGTTCTTC.

This clonotype was detected a few times. The chain is built from TRBV28 and TRBJ1-2; no clear D gene. V gave up 2 bases and J gave up 3 bases, with 13 bases separating them. The CDR3 sequence is 15 residues long. CDR1 is MDHEN and CDR2 is SYDVKM in the germline V gene. Here the CDR3 reads CASSLMQDGDYGYTF. CDR3 sequence (DNA): TGTGCCAGCAGTTTAATGCAGGACGGGGACTATGGCTACACCTTC.

This clonotype was seen at least ten times. The chain uses TRBV6-2 or TRBV6-3 and TRBJ2-3; 8 positions match TRBD2. Per germline, CDR1 MNHEY and CDR2 SVGEGT. The length of the CDR3 is 17 residues. Losses at the gene ends were 2 bases for V and 4 bases for J; bases not matched to a gene: 11. This chain's CDR3 is CASSYLLGGGPPDTQYF. CDR3 DNA: TGTGCCAGCAGTTACCTTTTGGGCGGGGGGCCCCCAGATACGCAGTATTTT.

This clonotype was detected many times. The V and J genes are TRBV9 and TRBJ1-1; unclear D gene. Trimming removed 2 bases from V and 3 bases from J, with 20 bases in between. Germline lookup yields CDR1 SGDLS and CDR2 YYNGEE. CDR3 size: 17 residues. The CDR3 here is CASSVDPEPTGDTEAFF. CDR3 coding DNA: TGTGCCAGCAGCGTGGACCCGGAACCAACCGGGGACACTGAAGCTTTCTTT.

This clonotype was counted ten times or more. The genes are TRBV5-5 and TRBJ2-6, with D perhaps TRBD1 (5 bases). V was pared by 4 bases and J by 3 bases, with 14 bases between. There are 16 residues in the CDR3. Germline-derived CDR1 and CDR2 are SGHKS and YYEKEE (reference sequence). This CDR3 reads CASSLDWGDGANVLTF. DNA for the CDR3: TGTGCCAGCAGCCTGGATTGGGGCGATGGGGCCAACGTCCTGACTTTC.

The chain uses TRBV2 and TRBJ1-5; 10 bases align to TRBD1. The length of the CDR3 is 16 residues. Germline CDR1 and CDR2: SNHLY and FYNNEI. V was clipped by 5 bases and J by 3 bases; unmatched bases: 7. The CDR3 bases are TGTGCCAGCAGTAATTCCGGGACAGGGGACAATCAGCCCCAGCATTTT. Translation: CASSNSGTGDNQPQHF.

This clonotype was recorded at least ten times. V usage is TRBV29-1 and J usage is TRBJ2-5, with D unresolved. This CDR3 has 12 residues. V lost 3 bases and J 4 bases, leaving 9 bases between the germline ends. Germline V CDR1 and CDR2: SQVTM, ANQGSEA. CDR3 DNA sequence: TGCAGCGTTGATTTAGGATCAGAGACCCAGTACTTC. Its protein is CSVDLGSETQYF.

The table lists this clonotype with a few counts. The V gene is TRBV7-2, the J gene TRBJ2-3; TRBD2 matches at 8 bases. CDR3 length equals 14 residues. The junction had 7 bases not matched to a gene; V was cut back by 5 bases and J by 6 bases. Per the germline V gene, CDR1 is SGHTA and CDR2 is FQGNSA. Written as DNA, the CDR3 is TGTGCCAGCAGCCGACGGGGGGGCGGGGATACGCAGTATTTT. Amino acids: CASSRRGGGDTQYF.

At least ten counts were recorded for this clonotype. The J gene is TRBJ2-5, the V gene TRBV27, with D uncertain. V was trimmed by 2 bases and J by 3 bases, leaving 7 bases between them. This CDR3 comprises 13 residues. The V gene's germline CDR1 is MNHEY and CDR2 SMNVEV (reference sequence). The CDR3 coding sequence is TGTGCCAGCAGTTTACGCCAGGAAGAGACCCAGTACTTC. It is translated as CASSLRQEETQYF.

This clonotype came up a few times. The rearrangement links TRBV6-5 to TRBJ2-3; D is undetermined. Between the trimmed V and J ends, which lost 0 bases and 0 bases, there was a span of 4 bases. This CDR3 spans 14 amino acids. Germline assignment: CDR1 MNHEY and CDR2 SVGAGI. The CDR3 loop reads CASSYSASTDTQYF. The CDR3 bases are TGTGCCAGCAGTTACTCGGCTAGCACAGATACGCAGTATTTT.

There are many counts of this clonotype. CDR3 coding DNA: TGCGCCAGCAGCTTTAGGTGGACAGCCGGTCAAGAGACCCAGTACTTC. It codes for CASSFRWTAGQETQYF. The V gene is TRBV5-1, the J gene TRBJ2-5, with D perhaps matching TRBD1 (6 bases). The CDR3 contains 16 residues. The V gene lost 2 bases and the J gene lost 2 bases, with 16 bases spanning the gap. From germline, CDR1 is SGHRS and CDR2 YFSETQ.